The 9 T cell receptor beta chains reported below all come from one sample, sequenced in a study of blood T cell repertoires in COVID-19 (dated by TCRdb to the early 2020s). Library prep was done by the immunoSEQ multiplex PCR assay. TCRdb retrieved this table from immuneACCESS and kept in-frame rearrangements only. Not all clones are present; in checked studies, unresolved V genes account for under half, and no reason is known for the remainder. This sample comprises 150,000 to 200,000 clones, about 85% of them detected only once. The top ten constitute more than 5.5% of the sample. The material sequenced was PBMCs or T cells enriched from blood (not recorded which). The source is a man aged 40-55 years who had recovered from COVID-19.

This chain links TRBV19 with TRBJ1-2, with TRBD1 as a possible D gene (6 bases). The V gene's germline CDR1 is LNHDA and CDR2 SQIVND (reference sequence). CDR3 length equals 12 residues. With 5 bases removed from V and 8 bases from J, the gap between germline ends came to 12 bases. This chain's CDR3 is CASSLGGGGYTF. The CDR3 DNA reads as TGTGCCAGTAGTCTAGGGGGAGGCGGCTACACCTTC.

This chain uses TRBV7-6 with TRBJ1-2, with D perhaps TRBD1 (5 bases). This CDR3 comprises 13 residues. Germline values: CDR1 SGHVS, CDR2 FNYEAQ. Trimming removed 4 bases from V and 5 bases from J, with 11 bases in between. The CDR3 sequence is CASSSVGGYGYTF. For the CDR3, the DNA is TGTGCCAGCAGCTCGGTGGGGGGGTATGGCTACACCTTC. The variable domain in full, with the rest retrieved from reference TRBV7-6 and TRBJ1-2, is GAGVSQSPRYKVTKRGQDVALRCDPISGHVSLYWYRQALGQGPEFLTYFNYEAQQDKSGLPNDRFSAERPEGSISTLTIQRTEQRDSAMYRCASSSVGGYGYTFGSGTRLTVV.

This chain joins TRBV25-1 and TRBJ2-2; TRBD2 might be the D (5 bases). With 8 bases removed from V and 3 bases from J, the gap between germline ends came to 13 bases. The CDR3 sequence is 14 residues long. Germline CDR1 MGHDK, CDR2 SYGVNS. The CDR3 region is CASATLGDTGELFF. CDR3 DNA: TGTGCCAGCGCCACCCTGGGAGACACCGGGGAGCTGTTTTTT.

The chain uses TRBV5-4 and TRBJ1-2, with TRBD1 matching 10 bases. This CDR3 has 16 residues. V shed 0 bases and J 6 bases; nucleotides not matched to a gene: 8. In germline, CDR1 is SGHNT, CDR2 YYREEE (reference sequence). The CDR3 DNA sequence: TGTGCCAGCAGCTTGGTGGGACAGGGGTTTTTGAATGGCTACACCTTC. It encodes CASSLVGQGFLNGYTF.

V usage is TRBV7-9 and J usage is TRBJ1-4; tentative D call: TRBD1 (5 bases). The CDR3 is made up of 15 amino acids. V was clipped by 5 bases and J by 7 bases, with 17 bases between them. Germline loops: CDR1 SEHNR, CDR2 FQNEAQ (reference sequence). This CDR3 reads CASSLYGGVGEKLFF. CDR3 bases: TGTGCCAGCAGCCTGTATGGAGGGGTTGGTGAAAAACTGTTTTTT.

The chain joins TRBV27 to TRBJ1-6, with TRBD1 identical over 9 bases. J gave up 7 bases and V 5 bases, and 9 bases lay outside the gene matches. There are 16 residues in the CDR3. Germline CDR1 MNHEY, CDR2 SMNVEV (reference sequence). The CDR3 spells CASSLGQGLGNSPLHF. The CDR3 DNA follows: TGTGCCAGCAGTCTCGGACAGGGGCTAGGGAATTCACCCCTCCACTTT.

In this sample, this clone turned up once. This sequence joins TRBV6-6 and TRBJ1-1; 9 positions match TRBD1. V lost 6 bases, J lost 2 bases, and 4 bases stayed unmatched. Germline V CDR1 and CDR2: MNHNY, SVGAGI (reference sequence). The CDR3 spans 14 residues. CDR3 loop: CASSLTGGNTEAFF. CDR3 nucleotide sequence: TGTGCCAGCAGCCTCACAGGGGGCAACACTGAAGCTTTCTTT.

This chain uses TRBV5-1 with TRBJ1-1; D is unclear. The CDR3 length is 13 residues. CDR1 and CDR2 from the germline V gene are SGHRS and YFSETQ. V lost 3 bases and J 0 bases, leaving 6 bases between the germline ends. In nucleotides, the CDR3 is TGCGCCAGCAGCTCCCTTATGAACACTGAAGCTTTCTTT. It encodes CASSSLMNTEAFF.

J is TRBJ2-7 and V is TRBV7-9; TRBD2 matches 8 bases. In germline, CDR1 is SEHNR, CDR2 FQNEAQ (reference sequence). The junction had 15 bases not matched to a gene; V was cut back by 3 bases and J by 5 bases. This CDR3 has 17 amino acids. CDR3 amino acids: CASSFPSGRGGAHEQYF. The CDR3 DNA sequence: TGTGCCAGCAGCTTCCCCTCTGGTCGGGGGGGTGCCCACGAGCAGTACTTC.